The 15 T cell receptor beta chains in this list originate from one sample, sequenced in a study of tissue T cells after allogeneic stem cell transplantation. Some clones are missing from TCRdb's copy, which holds only in-frame ones; the method was immunoSEQ multiplex PCR. The data show 20,000 to 25,000 clones, 72% seen once. The sequenced sample was spleen. These receptors were collected from a female BALB/c mouse in good health. The strain is characterized by the MHC haplotype H2-d.

As regards this clone: Mouse gene names and germline throughout. Other DNA sequences in this specimen translate into the identical CDR3. The CDR3 reads CASSDNQDTQYF. CDR3 bases read: TGTGCCAGCAGTGACAACCAAGACACCCAGTAC. The chain links TRBV13-1 to TRBJ2-5, with no clear D. The read halts 1 residue ahead of the CDR3 end, with the missing end drawn from the germline J gene. With 2 bases removed from V and 0 bases from J, the gap between germline ends came to 1 base. The CDR3 totals 12 residues. Looked up from germline, CDR1 is NSHNY and CDR2 is SYGAGN.

Turning to this clone: Gene names refer to mouse genes. The CDR3 extends 1 residue past the end of the read, so its final part is completed from the germline J gene. This sequence joins TRBV5 and TRBJ2-7, with 12 bases lining up with TRBD2. Germline loops: CDR1 LGHNA, CDR2 YNLKQL (reference sequence). The CDR3 sequence is 15 residues long. J was trimmed by 3 bases and V by 1 base; bases with no gene match: 1. The CDR3 sequence is CASSQGLGGRYEQYF. The part of the CDR3 DNA that was read is TGTGCCAGCAGCCAAGGACTGGGGGGGCGCTATGAACAGTAC.

Comments on this clone: The germline and genes are mouse ones. With the read ending 1 residue before the CDR3 end, the germline J gene is used to fill in that end. The V call is TRBV29, the J call TRBJ2-4; D remains unclear. The germline V and J ends were trimmed by 2 bases and 0 bases, with 6 bases remaining between them. The CDR3 totals 14 residues. Germline assignment: CDR1 MSHET and CDR2 SYDVDS. The CDR3 bases that were read are TGTGCTAGCAGTTTACGGAATAGTCAAAACACCTTGTAC. Translation: CASSLRNSQNTLY. The complete CDR3 reads CASSLRNSQNTLYF. Full variable domain (outside the CDR3, taken from reference TRBV29 and TRBJ2-4): DMKVTQMPRYLIKRMGENVLLECGQDMSHETMYWYRQDPGLGLQLIYISYDVDSNSEGDIPKGYRVSRKKREHFSLILDSAKTNQTSVYFCASSLRNSQNTLYFGAGTRLSVL.

A word on this clone: Mouse names are used for the genes. From the germline J gene comes the end of the CDR3, since the read stops 1 residue before it. J is TRBJ2-5 and V is TRBV13-2; either TRBD1 or TRBD2 may fit D (5 bases each). Germline CDR1 NNHNN, CDR2 SYGAGS (reference sequence). The CDR3 runs to 14 residues. V lost 0 bases and J lost 1, with 6 bases in between. The CDR3 loop reads CASGDAGHQDTQYF. The sequenced CDR3 bases are TGTGCCAGCGGTGATGCGGGACACCAAGACACCCAGTAC.

A note on this clone: Mouse gene names and germline throughout. The DNA ends 1 residue before the CDR3 does, and the rest of the CDR3 is filled in from the germline J gene. This chain joins TRBV5 and TRBJ2-5; D call uncertain. Trimming removed 0 bases at V and 0 bases at J, with 7 bases between. CDR1 and CDR2 from the germline V gene are LGHNA and YNLKQL (reference sequence). CDR3 length equals 15 residues. CDR3: CASSQDSFNQDTQYF. The sequenced part of the CDR3 DNA is TGTGCCAGCAGCCAAGATTCGTTTAACCAAGACACCCAGTAC.

About this clone itself: Mouse germline and gene names are used. The read finishes 1 residue shy of the CDR3 end, and the germline J gene is used to complete it. Different DNA sequences within this sample yield the same CDR3. The rearrangement links TRBV4 to TRBJ2-7; 11 bases are shared with TRBD1. The CDR3 length is 14 residues. The germline V gene encodes CDR1 LGHDT and CDR2 YNNKQL (reference sequence). V lost 4 bases to trimming and J lost 3 bases; unmatched junction nucleotides: 2. CDR3: CASSSGTGGYEQYF. Partial CDR3 DNA: TGTGCCAGCAGCTCCGGGACAGGGGGCTATGAACAGTAC.

There are a few counts of this clone. Gene names and germline match the mouse. The CDR3 extends 1 residue past the end of the read, so its final part is completed from the germline J gene. V gene TRBV19 combines with J gene TRBJ2-7; D unclear. Germline V gives CDR1 FNHDT, CDR2 SITEND (reference sequence). V lost 2 bases, J lost 3 bases, and 3 bases lay in between. The CDR3 contains 11 residues. Incomplete CDR3 DNA: TGTGCCAGCAGTATTAACTATGAACAGTAC. Its protein product is CASSINYEQY. From start to end, the CDR3 is CASSINYEQYF.

On this clone itself: Each gene name is a mouse one. The read ends 1 residue early relative to the CDR3; the germline J gene fills the gap. The V call is TRBV19, the J call TRBJ1-3; 7 bases are shared with TRBD1. CDR3 length: 14 amino acids. Unmatched junction bases numbered 1, after V lost 4 bases and J lost 0 bases. CDR1 is FNHDT and CDR2 is SITEND in the germline V gene (reference sequence). Partial CDR3 DNA: TGTGCCAGCAGTGGGACAGTTTCTGGAAATACGCTCTAT. This translates into CASSGTVSGNTLY. The entire CDR3 is CASSGTVSGNTLYF.

A word on this clone: Gene names are mouse gene names. The part of the CDR3 DNA that was read is TGTGGTGCTAGGGATCTCCAGGGGGCCTATGCTGAGCAGTTC. This encodes CGARDLQGAYAEQF. The whole CDR3 sequence reads CGARDLQGAYAEQFF. The chain carries TRBV20 and TRBJ2-1; 8 nucleotides match TRBD1. The DNA ends 1 residue before the CDR3 does, and the rest of the CDR3 is filled in from the germline J gene. The CDR3 contains 15 residues. V was clipped by 0 bases and J by 3 bases; unmatched bases: 4. Per the germline V gene, CDR1 is GFQATS and CDR2 is STVNSAI.

As concerns this clone: The genes and germline here are from mouse. The read ends 1 residue early relative to the CDR3; the germline J gene fills the gap. The chain employs TRBV29 and TRBJ2-5; no firm D call. The germline gives CDR1 MSHET, CDR2 SYDVDS. The CDR3 loop spans 11 amino acids. Trimming stripped 8 bases from V and 3 bases from J, with 6 bases between. The covered CDR3 bases are TGTGCTAGCTGGCAACAAGACACCCAGTAC. Its translation is CASWQQDTQY. The entire CDR3 protein is CASWQQDTQYF. Complete variable domain (other parts from reference TRBV29 and TRBJ2-5): DMKVTQMPRYLIKRMGENVLLECGQDMSHETMYWYRQDPGLGLQLIYISYDVDSNSEGDIPKGYRVSRKKREHFSLILDSAKTNQTSVYFCASWQQDTQYFGPGTRLLVL.

Only a few counts were recorded for this clone. Gene and germline names: mouse. The read comes to an end 1 residue before the CDR3 does, leaving the germline J gene to fill in the end. This chain connects TRBV29 to TRBJ2-3; D is perhaps TRBD1 (5 bases). The CDR3 consists of 13 residues. Trimming took 3 bases from V and 3 from J, leaving 7 bases between them. CDR1 is MSHET and CDR2 is SYDVDS in the germline V gene. The CDR3 DNA, read in part, is TGTGCTAGCAGTTTCCACAGGGCAGAAACGCTGTAT. Translating gives CASSFHRAETLY. The entire CDR3 protein is CASSFHRAETLYF.

This clone appeared once. Mouse germline and gene names are used. The observed sequence ends 1 residue before the CDR3 terminus, with the missing tail filled in from the germline J gene. V gene TRBV5 combines with J gene TRBJ2-5; D gene unclear. This CDR3 spans 14 amino acids. Germline V lookup: CDR1 LGHNA, CDR2 YNLKQL (reference sequence). V lost 0 bases to trimming and J lost 0 bases, with 4 bases between them. The CDR3 spells CASSQDGNQDTQYF. CDR3 bases read: TGTGCCAGCAGCCAAGACGGGAACCAAGACACCCAGTAC.

Worth noting for this clone: Gene names refer to mouse genes. From the germline J gene comes the end of the CDR3, since the read stops 1 residue before it. This chain joins TRBV2 and TRBJ1-2, with D possibly being TRBD1 (5 bases). The CDR3 sequence is 16 residues long. The germline CDR1 and CDR2 sequences are LGHNA and YSYQKL. Trimming pared 0 bases from V and 0 bases from J, leaving 11 bases between. The CDR3 bases that were read are TGTGCCAGCAGCCAAGATCCGGACACCGCAAACTCCGACTACACC. It yields the protein CASSQDPDTANSDYT. The entire CDR3 sequence reads CASSQDPDTANSDYTF.

With respect to this clone: Mouse gene names apply. From the germline J gene comes the end of the CDR3, since the read stops 1 residue before it. V usage is TRBV13-2 and J usage is TRBJ2-7; D is possibly TRBD2 (7 bases). Germline V gene sequence: CDR1 NNHNN, CDR2 SYGAGS (reference sequence). V gave up 0 bases and J gave up 3 bases, with 10 bases separating them. The CDR3 is made up of 14 amino acids. The CDR3 region is CASGDGGALYEQYF. The CDR3 bases that were read are TGTGCCAGCGGTGATGGGGGGGCGCTCTATGAACAGTAC.

With respect to this clone: These gene names are mouse names. The missing CDR3 end, 1 residue past where the read stops, is filled in from the germline J gene. The V and J genes are TRBV1 and TRBJ1-3; 9 nucleotides match TRBD1. Trimming cost V 3 bases and J 0 bases; bases outside gene matches: 0. The CDR3 has 15 amino acids. Germline V gene data show CDR1 as NSQYPW and CDR2 as LRSPGD (reference sequence). CDR3 in amino acids: CTCSAGQGSGNTLYF. The DNA read from the CDR3 is TGCACCTGCAGTGCGGGACAGGGTTCTGGAAATACGCTCTAT. The full variable domain, rest sourced from reference TRBV1 and TRBJ1-3, is VTLLEQNPRWRLVPRGQAVNLRCILKNSQYPWMSWYQQDLQKQLQWLFTLRSPGDKEVKSLPGADYLATRVTDTELRLQVANMSQGRTLYCTCSAGQGSGNTLYFGEGSRLIVV.